These 21 T cell receptor beta chains share one sample of origin, sequenced in a study of blood T cell repertoires in COVID-19. TCRdb's copy holds only in-frame clones and misses some; the assay was immunoSEQ multiplex PCR. This table holds roughly 150,000 clones, approximately 90% found once. The sample was peripheral blood. Receptors were obtained from a middle-aged man who had recovered from COVID-19.

The rearrangement uses TRBV6-5 and TRBJ1-2, with 9 bases identical to TRBD1. The CDR3 runs to 14 residues. V lost 6 bases to trimming and J lost 5 bases; unmatched junction nucleotides: 7. Per the germline V gene, CDR1 is MNHEY and CDR2 is SVGAGI. The CDR3 sequence: CASRGDREGYGYTF. CDR3 DNA: TGTGCCAGCAGGGGGGACAGGGAAGGATATGGCTACACCTTC.

This clone occurred once. The genes are TRBV6-1 and TRBJ2-5; 7 bases are a match to TRBD2. V shed 2 bases and J 5 bases; nucleotides not matched to a gene: 5. The germline V gene has CDR1 MNHNS and CDR2 SASEGT. The CDR3 runs 14 residues. The CDR3 sequence: CASSERGVRETQYF. The DNA of the CDR3 is TGTGCCAGCAGTGAACGGGGGGTCCGGGAGACCCAGTACTTC.

V and J are TRBV6-5 and TRBJ1-6; a possible D gene is TRBD1 (5 bases). V lost 0 bases, J lost 9 bases, and 15 bases lay in between. Germline assignment: CDR1 MNHEY and CDR2 SVGAGI. The CDR3 totals 16 residues. The CDR3 sequence is CASSYSIRVNFSPLHF. CDR3 DNA: TGTGCCAGCAGTTACTCAATCAGGGTGAATTTTTCACCCCTCCACTTT.

This sequence joins TRBV5-1 and TRBJ2-1; 13 bases align to TRBD2. The CDR3 sequence is 17 residues long. J was trimmed by 5 bases and V by 4 bases; bases with no gene match: 9. Germline CDR1 is SGHRS and CDR2 is YFSETQ. CDR3 sequence (DNA): TGCGCCAGCAGCCGGACTAGCGGGGGATACACGGACAATGAGCAGTTCTTC. It translates to CASSRTSGGYTDNEQFF.

J is TRBJ2-7 and V is TRBV4-3, with D perhaps TRBD1 (6 bases). The V gene's germline CDR1 is LGHNA and CDR2 YSLEER. This CDR3 contains 16 residues. V dropped 0 bases and J dropped 1 base, with 13 bases sitting between them. CDR3: CASSQEAQGGSYEQYF. CDR3 DNA: TGCGCCAGCAGCCAAGAAGCACAGGGTGGGTCCTACGAGCAGTACTTC.

The chain recombines TRBV20-1 with TRBJ2-1; 11 bases agree with TRBD2. V trimming: 3 bases; J trimming: 6 bases; junction bases outside the gene matches: 4. CDR3 length: 14 amino acids. Germline-derived CDR1 and CDR2 are DFQATT and SNEGSKA (reference sequence). CDR3 DNA sequence: TGCAGTGCTAGTTCGCTAGCGGGAGGCAATGAGCAGTTCTTC. The encoded protein is CSASSLAGGNEQFF.

This clone was seen a handful of times. The chain recombines TRBV5-4 with TRBJ1-1; a possible D gene is TRBD1 (6 bases). Trimming took 5 bases from V and 10 from J, leaving 18 bases between them. The germline V gene encodes CDR1 SGHNT and CDR2 YYREEE (reference sequence). The CDR3 has 13 amino acids. The CDR3 reads CASSLQGGGAAFF. CDR3 nucleotide sequence: TGTGCCAGCAGTCTTCAGGGAGGGGGGGCAGCTTTCTTT.

The chain recombines TRBV28 with TRBJ2-7, with D tentatively TRBD1 (6 bases). Trimming stripped 6 bases from V and 3 bases from J, with 9 bases between. This CDR3 comprises 12 residues. Germline V gives CDR1 MDHEN, CDR2 SYDVKM. The CDR3 bases are TGTGCCAGCAGAACAGGGATCTACGAGCAGTACTTC. Residues: CASRTGIYEQYF.

The chain has TRBV6-5 and TRBJ2-3, with 9 bases matching TRBD2. V shed 2 bases and J 6 bases; nucleotides not matched to a gene: 6. The CDR3 covers 15 residues. Per the germline V gene, CDR1 is MNHEY and CDR2 is SVGAGI. CDR3 DNA sequence: TGTGCCAGCAGTTACCGCGGGGGGGCCGGTGATACGCAGTATTTT. Its protein product is CASSYRGGAGDTQYF.

This chain uses TRBV5-1 with TRBJ2-7; D call uncertain. The CDR3 consists of 14 residues. Germline CDR1 is SGHRS and CDR2 is YFSETQ. V was trimmed by 0 bases and J by 2 bases, leaving 9 bases between them. CDR3 region: CASSLDGEPYEQYF. Here the CDR3 DNA reads TGCGCCAGCAGCTTGGACGGAGAACCCTACGAGCAGTACTTC.

This chain joins TRBV5-1 and TRBJ2-3; 7 bases line up with TRBD2. The CDR3 consists of 15 residues. Germline CDR1 is SGHRS and CDR2 is YFSETQ. The ends lost 1 base at V and 6 bases at J; junction bases unmatched: 8. The CDR3 reads CASSLRGVIRDTQYF. The CDR3 region has the DNA TGCGCCAGCAGCTTGCGGGGGGTCATTAGGGATACGCAGTATTTT. The full variable domain, its missing parts supplied by reference TRBV5-1 and TRBJ2-3, is KAGVTQTPRYLIKTRGQQVTLSCSPISGHRSVSWYQQTPGQGLQFLFEYFSETQRNKGNFPGRFSGRQFSNSRSEMNVSTLELGDSALYLCASSLRGVIRDTQYFGPGTRLTVL.

V and J are TRBV4-1 and TRBJ2-7, with TRBD2 matching 12 bases. The CDR3 consists of 15 residues. Germline assignment: CDR1 MGHRA and CDR2 YSYEKL. The V segment lost 4 bases and the J segment 5 bases; nucleotides outside the gene matches: 6. The CDR3 DNA sequence: TGCGCCAGCAGCCTACTAGGACTAGCGGGAAACGAGCAGTACTTC. Protein: CASSLLGLAGNEQYF.

This sequence joins TRBV30 and TRBJ1-4; tentatively, D is TRBD1 (5 bases). V was trimmed by 7 bases and J by 2 bases, leaving 8 bases between them. This CDR3 comprises 12 residues. Germline V CDR1 and CDR2: GTSNPN, SVGIG (reference sequence). As DNA, the CDR3 is TGTGCCTTGGGACGGACTAATGAAAAACTGTTTTTT. This translates into CALGRTNEKLFF.

The chain employs TRBV12-3 or TRBV12-4 and TRBJ2-7; 7 nucleotides align to TRBD1. The ends lost 2 bases at V and 7 bases at J; junction bases unmatched: 5. The CDR3 contains 13 residues. The CDR3 loop is CASSLRGQGEQYF. CDR3 coding DNA: TGTGCCAGCAGTTTAAGGGGGCAGGGGGAGCAGTACTTC.

The rearrangement links TRBV6-1 to TRBJ2-5; the match to TRBD1 covers 11 bases. Germline V gene lookup returns CDR1 MNHNS and CDR2 SASEGT. V dropped 4 bases and J dropped 4; count of bases not matched to a gene: 8. The CDR3 totals 16 residues. The CDR3 coding sequence is TGTGCCAGCAGTGCGGGGACAGGGGGAATGGGAGAGACCCAGTACTTC. Its protein is CASSAGTGGMGETQYF.

The genes are TRBV7-3 and TRBJ2-2, with TRBD1 identical over 8 bases. Trimming cost V 2 bases and J 8 bases; bases outside gene matches: 4. The CDR3 length is 14 residues. Germline V gives CDR1 SGHTA, CDR2 FQGTGA. The CDR3 spells CASSLGGQGGELFF. DNA for the CDR3: TGTGCCAGCAGCTTAGGAGGACAGGGAGGGGAGCTGTTTTTT.

The chain has TRBV7-9 and TRBJ1-2, with 9 nucleotides matching TRBD1. CDR3 length equals 14 residues. J lost 8 bases, V lost 5 bases, and 9 bases had no gene match. Germline V gives CDR1 SEHNR, CDR2 FQNEAQ (reference sequence). In nucleotides, the CDR3 is TGTGCCAGCAGCGCCGGGACAGGGTATCTCGGCTACACCTTC. Translated: CASSAGTGYLGYTF.

To note about this clone: This sample also contains other DNA sequences that code for the same CDR3. The rearrangement uses TRBV7-9 and TRBJ2-7; 7 nucleotides match TRBD1. CDR1 is SEHNR, CDR2 FQNEAQ, per germline (reference sequence). J lost 0 bases, V lost 3 bases, and 2 bases had no gene match. This CDR3 spans 14 amino acids. The DNA for the CDR3 is TGTGCCAGCAGCTTCGGGACAGCCTCCTACGAGCAGTACTTC. Amino acids: CASSFGTASYEQYF.

The genes are TRBV5-1 and TRBJ2-3; 8 bases match TRBD2. Germline V lookup: CDR1 SGHRS, CDR2 YFSETQ. J lost 4 bases, V lost 4 bases, and 14 bases had no gene match. This CDR3 has 17 amino acids. The CDR3, as DNA: TGCGCCAGCAGCCCCCTGGCTAGCGGGTCGATAGCAGATACGCAGTATTTT. Its translation: CASSPLASGSIADTQYF.

V usage is TRBV6-1 and J usage is TRBJ1-3; 7 nucleotides line up with TRBD1. The CDR3 contains 15 residues. The germline V gene encodes CDR1 MNHNS and CDR2 SASEGT. Unmatched junction bases numbered 2, after V lost 3 bases and J lost 0 bases. CDR3 sequence reads: CASSDRTGSGNTIYF. The CDR3 nucleotides are TGTGCCAGCAGTGACAGGACAGGCTCTGGAAACACCATATATTTT.

J is TRBJ2-7 and V is TRBV30, with TRBD1 identical over 9 bases. CDR1 is GTSNPN, CDR2 SVGIG, per germline (reference sequence). V dropped 4 bases and J dropped 7; count of bases not matched to a gene: 8. This CDR3 contains 13 residues. In nucleotides, the CDR3 is TGTGCCTGGACGGACAGGGGCCCTACGGAGCAGTACTTC. This gives the protein CAWTDRGPTEQYF.